The 9 T cell receptor beta chains listed next were all sequenced from one sample in a study of CD8 T cells in ankylosing spondylitis. Study results and limitations: Seven or eight highly homologous variants made up a TCR beta motif, and this motif appeared characteristic of ankylosing spondylitis blood.

TCRdb re-called the 5' RACE reads through MiXCR, storing one row per CDR3 protein. The sample has about 540,000 distinct CDR3 sequences, about 13% seen once. What these receptors recognize is not known. What was sequenced was blood, either unsorted or a sorted T cell fraction (not recorded which). The receptors stem from a male donor with ankylosing spondylitis.

This clonotype was recorded a few times. CDR3 sequence: CASSSGGRTGGWYEQFF. Here the CDR3 DNA reads TGTGCCAGCAGCTCCGGGGGCAGGACGGGAGGTTGGTATGAGCAGTTCTTC. The rearrangement links TRBV11-2 to TRBJ2-1; a possible D gene is TRBD2 (7 bases). V dropped 4 bases and J dropped 8 bases, with 24 bases sitting between them. CDR1 and CDR2 from the germline V gene are SGHAT and FQNNGV. The CDR3 runs 17 residues.

This clonotype was detected only a few times. The V gene is TRBV7-9, the J gene TRBJ1-1; TRBD1 aligns across 9 bases. J gave up 1 base and V 5 bases, and 2 bases lay outside the gene matches. Germline values: CDR1 SEHNR, CDR2 FQNEAQ (reference sequence). The CDR3 loop spans 14 amino acids. CDR3 bases: TGTGCCAGCAGCACGGACAGGGGGAACACTGAAGCTTTCTTT. It yields the protein CASSTDRGNTEAFF.

In this sample, this clonotype turned up a few times. The rearrangement joins TRBV29-1 to TRBJ1-1; D might be TRBD1 (5 bases). The germline V and J ends were trimmed by 6 bases and 1 base, with 12 bases remaining between them. The CDR3 sequence is 13 residues long. Germline V lookup: CDR1 SQVTM, CDR2 ANQGSEA. The CDR3 here is CSVSTGQNTEAFF. The CDR3 DNA reads TGCAGCGTCTCTACAGGCCAGAACACTGAAGCTTTCTTT.

This sequence joins TRBV20-1 and TRBJ2-3; 7 positions agree with TRBD1. The CDR3 consists of 14 residues. CDR1 is DFQATT, CDR2 SNEGSKA, per germline (reference sequence). V shed 5 bases, J shed 3 bases, and the junction held 8 bases outside the gene matches. CDR3 loop: CSAPGTVSTDTQYF. CDR3 nucleotides: TGCAGTGCTCCCGGGACAGTTTCGACAGATACGCAGTATTTT.

At least ten counts were recorded for this clonotype. The chain uses TRBV5-1 and TRBJ2-3; D might be TRBD1 (6 bases). CDR1 is SGHRS and CDR2 is YFSETQ in the germline V gene. The CDR3 is 14 residues long. V was cut by 3 bases and J by 0 bases, with 8 bases left in between. CDR3 sequence reads: CASSSDSSTDTQYF. The CDR3 bases are TGCGCCAGCAGCTCGGACAGCAGCACAGATACGCAGTATTTT.

This clonotype was seen repeatedly, ten times or more. This chain's CDR3 is CASSRQGIGTEAFF. In DNA, the CDR3 is TGCGCCAGCAGCCGCCAGGGGATAGGCACTGAAGCTTTCTTT. The V gene is TRBV5-1, the J gene TRBJ1-1; D may be TRBD1 (6 bases). The V end was cut by 4 bases, the J end by 4 bases, with 14 bases between. Germline CDR1 and CDR2: SGHRS and YFSETQ. The CDR3 has 14 amino acids.

This clonotype was seen only a few times. The chain joins TRBV21-1 to TRBJ1-3. TRBV21-1 is a pseudogene. The CDR3 sequence is 16 residues long. CDR3 DNA: TGTGCCAGCAGCAAATCTCGCAGGACCTCTGGAAACACCATATATTTT. Translation: CASSKSRRTSGNTIYF.

This chain uses TRBV6-1 with TRBJ1-1; TRBD1 aligns across 9 bases. With 6 bases clipped from V and 5 bases from J, the junction kept 10 bases outside the gene matches. The CDR3 spans 15 residues. Germline CDR1 MNHNS, CDR2 SASEGT. The CDR3 loop reads CASSLRDRDVTEAFF. Here the CDR3 DNA reads TGTGCCAGCAGCCTCCGGGACAGGGATGTAACTGAAGCTTTCTTT.

This clonotype was recorded many times. The chain has TRBV20-1 and TRBJ1-6; no clear D. The CDR3 totals 14 residues. CDR1 DFQATT and CDR2 SNEGSKA come from the germline V gene (reference sequence). V dropped 0 bases and J dropped 2 bases, with 5 bases sitting between them. The CDR3 protein is CSAREGPYNSPLHF. The CDR3 nucleotides are TGCAGTGCTAGAGAGGGCCCCTATAATTCACCCCTCCACTTT.